The 11 T cell receptor beta chains in this list originate from one sample, sequenced in a study of blood T cell repertoires in COVID-19. Method: immunoSEQ multiplex PCR; TCRdb's copy keeps in-frame clones and lacks some. The sample includes 130,000 to 150,000 clones, around four fifths of them seen just once. Sequencing was carried out using peripheral blood. The receptors come from a middle-aged woman with active or convalescent COVID-19.

The chain links TRBV2 to TRBJ2-1; 10 nucleotides line up with TRBD2. This CDR3 region has 15 residues. V was pared by 7 bases and J by 2 bases, with 5 bases of the junction left unmatched. CDR1 SNHLY and CDR2 FYNNEI come from the germline V gene. CDR3 sequence reads: CASTLSGGAYNEQFF. CDR3 DNA sequence: TGTGCCAGCACCCTGAGCGGGGGGGCCTACAATGAGCAGTTCTTC.

The sample holds many counts of this clone. DNA of the CDR3: TGTGCCAGTGGGAGTCTAGCGGGGCACACAGATACGCAGTATTTT. Its translation is CASGSLAGHTDTQYF. The chain uses TRBV19 and TRBJ2-3; 9 bases line up with TRBD2. The V gene end was trimmed by 8 bases and the J gene end by 2 bases; junction bases not matched to a gene: 8. The CDR3 consists of 15 residues. Germline V CDR1 and CDR2: LNHDA, SQIVND (reference sequence).

This chain links TRBV20-1 with TRBJ1-1; no clear D. CDR1 DFQATT and CDR2 SNEGSKA come from the germline V gene (reference sequence). The CDR3 length is 11 residues. Trimming left V 5 bases short and J 10 bases short, with 14 bases between. Here the CDR3 DNA reads TGCAGTGCTCCCAGGCCCTTTGGAGCTTTCTTT. Residues: CSAPRPFGAFF.

The chain couples TRBV2 to TRBJ2-7; 9 bases are a match to TRBD1. The germline CDR1 and CDR2 sequences are SNHLY and FYNNEI. This CDR3 region has 15 residues. Germline trimming cut 5 bases from V and 6 bases from J; bases unmatched to any gene: 11. The DNA for the CDR3 is TGTGCCAGCAGTCCCGGACCGGGACAGGGTGCCGAGCAGTACTTC. It encodes CASSPGPGQGAEQYF.

This chain joins TRBV6-4 and TRBJ1-2, with 9 bases lining up with TRBD1. The CDR3 totals 15 residues. Per germline, CDR1 MRHNA and CDR2 SNTAGT. Trimming took 6 bases from V and 8 from J; bases not matched to a gene: 13. The CDR3 coding sequence is TGTGCCAGCAGGCAAAGTGGGACAGGGAGAGACGGCTACACCTTC. This sequence encodes CASRQSGTGRDGYTF.

This clone was seen more than once but under ten times. The gene calls are TRBV20-1 and TRBJ2-7, with 7 bases aligning to TRBD2. Germline V gene sequence: CDR1 DFQATT, CDR2 SNEGSKA (reference sequence). V shed 3 bases, J shed 7 bases, and the junction held 9 bases outside the gene matches. The CDR3 is 13 amino acids. The CDR3 DNA sequence: TGCAGTGCTAGTGTGGCGGGAGCGAGGGAGCAGTACTTC. As protein: CSASVAGAREQYF.

This clone was counted a single time. The rearrangement joins TRBV27 to TRBJ2-7, with 9 bases that match TRBD2. The CDR3 loop spans 14 amino acids. Germline V CDR1 and CDR2: MNHEY, SMNVEV (reference sequence). V dropped 6 bases and J dropped 0; count of bases not matched to a gene: 3. CDR3 DNA sequence: TGTGCCAGCAGCCTTAGCGGGAGCTCCTACGAGCAGTACTTC. It yields the protein CASSLSGSSYEQYF.

The rearrangement links TRBV15 to TRBJ1-3, with a tentative D call TRBD1 (5 bases). Trimming shortened V by 4 bases and J by 0 bases, and 10 bases separated the two germline ends. The CDR3 is made up of 15 amino acids. CDR1 is LNHNV and CDR2 is YYDKDF in the germline V gene (reference sequence). This CDR3 reads CATSIGAYSGNTIYF. The DNA for the CDR3 is TGTGCCACCAGCATAGGGGCATACTCTGGAAACACCATATATTTT.

The chain has TRBV4-2 and TRBJ1-3, with D possibly matching TRBD1 (5 bases). The germline V and J ends were trimmed by 3 bases and 0 bases, with 18 bases remaining between them. Germline V gene data show CDR1 as LGHNA and CDR2 as YNFKEQ. This CDR3 contains 18 residues. CDR3 DNA sequence: TGTGCCAGCAGCCAGGTGAGGCGGGGACTTAGCTCTGGAAACACCATATATTTT. Translation gives CASSQVRRGLSSGNTIYF.

V is TRBV29-1 and J is TRBJ1-1; D is ambiguous. This CDR3 comprises 12 residues. Looked up from germline, CDR1 is SQVTM and CDR2 is ANQGSEA. Trimming removed 2 bases at V and 1 base at J, with 5 bases between. The CDR3 protein is CSVEKANTEAFF. DNA for the CDR3: TGCAGCGTTGAAAAAGCGAACACTGAAGCTTTCTTT.

The chain combines TRBV7-2 with TRBJ1-6, with D possibly being TRBD1 (6 bases). CDR1 and CDR2 from the germline V gene are SGHTA and FQGNSA. The CDR3 runs to 15 residues. V lost 5 bases and J 4 bases, leaving 12 bases between the germline ends. The CDR3 sequence is CASSPWTDYNSPLHF. The CDR3 region has the DNA TGTGCCAGCAGCCCATGGACAGATTATAATTCACCCCTCCACTTT. The variable domain in full, with the rest retrieved from reference TRBV7-2 and TRBJ1-6, is GAGVSQSPSNKVTEKGKDVELRCDPISGHTALYWYRQSLGQGLEFLIYFQGNSAPDKSGLPSDRFSAERTGGSVSTLTIQRTQQEDSAVYLCASSPWTDYNSPLHFGNGTRLTVT.